This TCR beta chain emerged from a study of blood T cell repertoires in COVID-19 (dated by TCRdb to 2019 to 2021). In the study overall: Samples from collaborators originated in the United States, Italy and Spain and spanned both the acute and convalescent phases of COVID-19. The prospective study material was composed of cDNA or gDNA derived from T cells, B-cell-depleted T cells, or PBMCs. Deeply sampled blood TCRbeta repertoires from subjects exposed to, actively infected with, or recovered from COVID-19 were included in the dataset. The repertoires were made available in a free public database intended to serve as a resource for research on the immune response to SARS-CoV-2. Samples were obtained from the ongoing ImmuneRACE study (first 160 participants) and from 1,254 subjects provided by 6 global collaborators. A de-identified subject ID, COVID-19 status, age in years and sex were almost always included in the sample metadata. Where available, HLA class I and class II types were obtained from metadata supplied by the sample provider rather than from assay-based typing. Broad study findings and their caveats: The amount of clinical and demographic metadata varied by source and participant and was provided uncurated.

CDR1 and CDR2, per the germline V gene (reference sequence), are DFQATT and SNEGSKA. Trimming removed 3 bases from V and 2 bases from J; the gene matches leave 4 bases unexplained. Reading from cysteine to phenylalanine, the CDR3 counts 16 amino acids. Only the CDR3 part of the read is kept: 48 bases, read in frame from the first base. The immunoSEQ Assay, a bias-controlled multiplex PCR, was used to amplify TCRbeta CDR3 regions from genomic DNA. The source study handled its data this way. Within the assay, amplification of reference gene primers was used to estimate how many nucleated cells each sample contained. Sequence reads were collapsed and filtered to measure the absolute abundance of every unique TCRbeta CDR3 rearrangement. For each sample, productive Simpson clonality was calculated by taking the square root of Simpson's diversity index across productive rearrangements. TCRdb stores this immuneACCESS table with in-frame sequences only. Part of the clones is absent; in the studies checked, under half of the shortfall reflects unresolved V genes, and no reason is known for the rest. The V and J calls and the clone size are those of that table, but D and trimming were determined from the DNA. This sample comprises 250,000 to 350,000 clones, roughly 90% of them detected only once. The top ten clones comprise 5% to 7% of the sample.

As regards this clone: Its antigen is still unknown. Nothing much larger sits one base from this clone, and base qualities are not available.

A second Seattle source provided samples from volunteer blood donors who had recovered from COVID-19. The collaborating institutions used their own protocols to collect whole blood in K2EDTA tubes. Collaborator samples were shipped for TCRbeta analysis as frozen whole blood, isolated PBMCs, or DNA extracted from either sample type. Specimen: peripheral blood. This clonotype was obtained from a man younger than 35 who had recovered from COVID-19. The chain links TRBV20-1 with TRBJ2-3, and TRBD2 matches 14 of the central bases. The CDR3 protein sequence reads: CSASPGLAGVTDTQYF. The DNA reads TGCAGTGCTAGTCCGGGACTAGCGGGGGTCACAGATACGCAGTATTTT.